This T cell receptor beta chain was recorded in a study of T cells after yellow fever vaccination. Study-level information: Preparation of the low-cell-number fractions used SMART-Seq v4 Ultra Low Input. Study conclusions and caveats: A weaker secondary response peaked on day 5, the primary on day 15. High-abundance clonotypes from the bulk population could contaminate FACS-sorted repertoires. Post-booster repertoires again held most primary-vaccination clones (around 95% CD4, over 80% CD8).

V was trimmed by 8 bases and J by 1 base, leaving 8 bases between them. There are 13 residues in the CDR3. Germline V gene lookup returns CDR1 MNHEY and CDR2 SMNVEV (reference sequence). This clonotype was counted at least ten times. No antigen is known for it. TCRdb itself ran the 5' RACE reads through MiXCR, one entry per CDR3 protein. The sample shows some 300,000 distinct CDR3 sequences, more than 3% of them seen only once. Sequenced here: PBMCs, sampled on the day of the yellow fever booster vaccination. This sequence originates from a man aged 18 to 35 who received the YFV17D yellow fever vaccine. The V and J genes are TRBV27 and TRBJ2-2; D unclear. CDR3 in DNA: TGTGCCAGCTCCCCAGAGAACACCGGGGAGCTGTTTTTT. Protein sequence: CASSPENTGELFF.